This TCR beta chain was retrieved from a study of T cells in Graves' hyperthyroidism and ophthalmopathy. Study-wide findings and caveats: Blood also held most thyroid clonotypes expanded beyond 0.001.

Researchers took RNA transcripts and amplified the TCR beta CDR3 regions from them. HTBI primers were the set used in a first-round RT-PCR of the TCR CDR3. TCRdb re-derived calls from the multiplex PCR reads in MiXCR, one entry per CDR3 protein. Found here are over 550,000 distinct CDR3 sequences, 16% of them singletons; the top ten hold roughly 18%. This CDR3 region has 14 residues. V was cut by 7 bases and J by 3 bases, with 13 bases left in between. No ophthalmopathy progression within 18 months constituted stable Graves' hyperthyroidism. The hyperthyroidism was newly diagnosed and had lasted under 2 months; the patients were aged 18 to 65. Criteria for exclusion of patients were uncontrolled infection, other autoimmune disease, pregnancy or lactation. This clonotype was found many times. Its antigen is currently unknown.

The receptor was isolated from a woman under 30 with Graves' hyperthyroidism. Sequenced sample: blood. The rearrangement joins TRBV12-3 or TRBV12-4 to TRBJ1-5; a weak D match, TRBD1 (5 bases). CDR3 protein: CASTRQPLNQPQHF. CDR3 nucleotide sequence: TGTGCCAGCACCCGACAGCCTCTCAATCAGCCCCAGCATTTT.